This T cell receptor (beta chain) was observed in a study of T cells after yellow fever vaccination. Points from the study as a whole: Secondary responses were weaker yet peaked faster, day 5 versus 15.

The study made its TCR cDNA through 5'RACE template switching. That step introduced a universal primer site along with UMIs. TCRdb recomputed calls from the 5' RACE reads with MiXCR, one row per CDR3 protein. The table includes 200,000 to 300,000 distinct CDR3 sequences, over 10% detected once. A word on this clonotype: Antigen unknown.

This specimen was CD4+ T cells sorted from PBMCs, taken 45 days after the yellow fever booster vaccination. This receptor was identified in a man aged 25-45 years who received the YFV17D yellow fever vaccine.

The CDR3 is CASSRGSTYNEQFF. The CDR3 coding sequence is TGTGCCAGCAGTCGGGGCAGTACCTACAATGAGCAGTTCTTC. The V gene is TRBV12-3 or TRBV12-4, the J gene TRBJ2-1, with D possibly called TRBD1 or TRBD2 (5 bases each). V lost 5 bases and J 2 bases, leaving 10 bases between the germline ends. CDR3 length: 14 amino acids.